At least ten counts were recorded for the clone carrying this T cell receptor (beta chain). These data come from a study of regulatory T cells in long-lasting Graves disease. To make TCR beta libraries, researchers used iRepertoire HTBI primers and Arm-PCR of CDR3 regions. TCRdb ran MiXCR on the multiplex PCR reads and lists one entry per CDR3 protein. The sample lists 450,000 to 700,000 distinct CDR3 sequences, roughly 14% seen once, with roughly 10% in the top ten. Regarding time point: newly diagnosed GD, antithyroid drugs for less than 3 months. RNA extracted from PBMCs served as the sequencing template. Criteria from the American Thyroid Association guidelines were applied to diagnose Graves' disease. These data were also filed under a second study, of T cells in Graves' hyperthyroidism and ophthalmopathy. From that report: Within blood appeared most thyroid clonotypes that had expanded above 0.001.

Sequenced here: peripheral blood mononuclear cells (PBMCs), sampled at new diagnosis, from a patient treated with antithyroid drugs. This TCR was sampled from a man aged 25-45 years with Graves disease.

This CDR3 reads CASSYARGTELNREAFF. The CDR3 coding sequence is TGTGCCAGCAGTTACGCCCGCGGGACAGAGTTAAACCGTGAAGCTTTCTTT. The chain has TRBV6-9 and TRBJ1-1, with 7 bases identical to TRBD1. Germline V gene data show CDR1 as MNHGY and CDR2 as SVAAGI. J gave up 7 bases and V 3 bases, and 17 bases lay outside the gene matches. There are 17 residues in the CDR3.